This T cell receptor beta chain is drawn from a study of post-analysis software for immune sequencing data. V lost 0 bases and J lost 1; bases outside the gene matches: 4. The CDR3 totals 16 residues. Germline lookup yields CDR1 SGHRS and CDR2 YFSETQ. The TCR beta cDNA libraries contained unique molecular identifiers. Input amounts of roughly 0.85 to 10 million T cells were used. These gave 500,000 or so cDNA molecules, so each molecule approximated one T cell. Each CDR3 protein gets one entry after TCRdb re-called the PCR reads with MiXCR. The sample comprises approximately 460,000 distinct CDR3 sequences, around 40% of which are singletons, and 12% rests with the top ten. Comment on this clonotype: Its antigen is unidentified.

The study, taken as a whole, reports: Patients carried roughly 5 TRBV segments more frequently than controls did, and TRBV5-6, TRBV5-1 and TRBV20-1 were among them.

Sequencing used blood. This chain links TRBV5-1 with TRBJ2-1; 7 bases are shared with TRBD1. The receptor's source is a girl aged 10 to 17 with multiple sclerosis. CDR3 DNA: TGCGCCAGCAGCTTGGATACAGGGGTGTCCTACAATGAGCAGTTCTTC. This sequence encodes CASSLDTGVSYNEQFF.